Below, one T cell receptor beta chain is given with its context. Its antigen has not been determined. The record has no base qualities; no much larger clone is one base away. The junction carries 12 bases between V and J, which are trimmed by 4 bases and 0 bases respectively. The CDR3 measures 15 amino acids from cysteine to phenylalanine. Only the CDR3 part of the read is kept: 45 bases, read in frame from the first base. CDR1 MGHRA and CDR2 YSYEKL are derived from the germline V gene. The sample comes from a study of T cell responses to AZD1222 COVID-19 vaccine (dated by TCRdb to the early 2020s). About the full investigation: A total of roughly 240 trial participants underwent TCR sequencing, of whom some 210 received two doses of AZD1222 and around 26 received two doses of the MenACWY control vaccine. Trial participants were enrolled into age subgroups of 18-55, 56-69 and 70-plus years, which contained roughly 140, 27 and 60 TCR-sequenced participants, respectively. What the research found in general, with its limitations: Because no day 14 peak-response samples were available, repertoires were characterized only after the peak T cell response. Most participants were white British and females outnumbered males, and the authors suggested that clonal diversity may have been underestimated. Vaccine-associated CD4 TCRs spanned the whole spike protein, with dominant responses in regions 160-218 and 743-854. Nearly half of unique spike-specific TCRs reportedly recognized epitopes outside regions mutated in the B.1.351 and B.1.1.7 variants. Only a handful of AZD1222 recipients were SARS-CoV-2 seropositive at baseline, limiting conclusions about previously exposed vaccinees. In the small 56-69-year group, the increase in depth fell short of significance, most likely because of low power. Spike-specific TCR breadth and depth rose significantly after two AZD1222 doses compared with day 0 and with MenACWY recipients.

The label giving this sample's time point can be read as: about 28 days (+/-7) after the second vaccine dose. AZD1222 recipients with second doses at about 4 weeks or about 12 weeks were pooled, because spike-specific TCR depth and breadth did not differ between schedules. Vaccinee samples came from UK trials COV001 and COV002, including a single-blind randomized controlled phase 2/3 trial of AZD1222 (ChAdOx1 nCoV-19) in healthy adults. For TCRbeta chain sequencing, PBMC samples were collected from trial participants at day 0 and at day 28 after the second dose. The CDR3 regions of human TCRbeta chains were analyzed by immunosequencing. The authors processed their data as follows. TCRs in the repertoires were matched against a reference library of SARS-CoV-2-specific TCRs that had been generated with the MIRA antigen-specificity platform. Breadth meant the fraction of unique TCRs that were SARS-CoV-2-associated, whereas depth meant the fraction of total T cells that were SARS-CoV-2-associated. Each spike-specific TCR was assigned to its reactive spike region and to a CD4 or CD8 class using the MIRA data. Log10-transformed breadth and depth values were compared by one-way ANOVA with Sidak's multiple comparisons tests. Sourced from immuneACCESS, this table was stored by TCRdb with only in-frame sequences that have V and J called. A share of the clones is absent; for the studies checked, an unresolved V gene accounts for under half, and the remainder has no known explanation. For V, J and clone size, that table is used; D and trimming come from the DNA. For this sample the table gives about 160,000 clones, of which 80% to 95% were detected only once. The ten largest account for around 3.1% of the sample.

This specimen consisted of peripheral blood, obtained 28 days after the second AZD1222 dose. The chain couples TRBV4-1 to TRBJ1-1; D gene: possibly TRBD1, on 5 matching bases. The origin of this receptor is an adult who received the AZD1222 COVID-19 vaccine. The CDR3 protein: CASSPHEGLNTEAFF. The nucleotide sequence is TGCGCCAGCAGCCCCCACGAGGGGTTGAACACTGAAGCTTTCTTT.